These 32 T cell receptor beta chains came from one sample sequenced in a study of cytomegalovirus exposure and HLA in healthy donors. In the PCR, 60 Vbeta and 13 Jbeta primers were used. Repertoires were generated with immunoSEQ multiplex PCR, while TCRdb's copy carries only in-frame clones and drops some. The sample table sets out about 46,000 clones. Sequences were obtained from PBMCs. These TCRs come from a woman aged 35 to 49 in good health and CMV-seronegative.

This chain joins TRBV4-3 and TRBJ2-7, with D possibly TRBD2 on 5 matching bases. Per the germline V gene, CDR1 is LGHNA and CDR2 is YSLEER. The CDR3 runs to 15 residues. The V gene lost 4 bases and the J gene lost 2 bases, with 15 bases spanning the gap. The CDR3, as DNA: TGCGCCAGCAGCCCAGGTAGCGTTGGCGCCTACGAGCAGTACTTC. Its protein is CASSPGSVGAYEQYF.

The chain recombines TRBV30 with TRBJ2-3, with D uncertain. The CDR3 is made up of 13 amino acids. V lost 2 bases and J 2 bases, leaving 8 bases between the germline ends. The germline V gene has CDR1 GTSNPN and CDR2 SVGIG (reference sequence). This CDR3 is CAWSSEVTDTQYF. CDR3 coding DNA: TGTGCCTGGAGTTCTGAGGTCACAGATACGCAGTATTTT. The whole variable domain, remainder taken from reference TRBV30 and TRBJ2-3, is SQTIHQWPATLVQPVGSPLSLECTVEGTSNPNLYWYRQAAGRGLQLLFYSVGIGQISSEVPQNLSASRPQDRQFILSSKKLLLSDSGFYLCAWSSEVTDTQYFGPGTRLTVL.

The CDR3, as DNA: TGTGCCAGTAGTATAGAGAGAGTCGGCGGCAGCTCTGGAAACACCATATATTTT. It codes for CASSIERVGGSSGNTIYF. The rearrangement joins TRBV19 to TRBJ1-3; D gene ambiguous. The CDR3 extends over 18 amino acids. V shed 0 bases and J shed 0 bases, with 15 bases lying between them. Germline values: CDR1 LNHDA, CDR2 SQIVND (reference sequence).

This chain joins TRBV28 and TRBJ1-4, with 9 nucleotides matching TRBD1. This CDR3 has 14 amino acids. Trimming cost V 6 bases and J 6 bases; bases outside gene matches: 5. Looked up from germline, CDR1 is MDHEN and CDR2 is SYDVKM. CDR3 sequence (DNA): TGTGCCAGCAGATCGACAGGGGGATATGAAAAACTGTTTTTT. It codes for CASRSTGGYEKLFF.

The V and J genes are TRBV7-2 and TRBJ2-5, with D perhaps TRBD2 (5 bases). V shed 5 bases and J shed 0 bases, with 10 bases lying between them. Germline V gene data show CDR1 as SGHTA and CDR2 as FQGNSA. This CDR3 spans 14 amino acids. DNA for the CDR3: TGTGCCAGCAGCAGATCGGGGAACCAAGAGACCCAGTACTTC. Protein: CASSRSGNQETQYF.

The gene calls are TRBV7-3 and TRBJ2-7, with a possible D match to TRBD2 (6 bases). CDR1 is SGHTA, CDR2 FQGTGA, per germline. The CDR3 is made up of 17 amino acids. Deletions cut 0 bases from V and 0 bases from J, with 15 bases between. The CDR3 is CASSLTPSGLSSYEQYF. CDR3 coding DNA: TGTGCCAGCAGCTTAACGCCCAGCGGGCTAAGCTCCTACGAGCAGTACTTC.

The rearrangement links TRBV5-4 to TRBJ1-2; D is possibly TRBD1 (6 bases). The V gene's germline CDR1 is SGHNT and CDR2 YYREEE (reference sequence). This CDR3 is built from 15 residues. V shed 4 bases and J shed 4 bases, with 17 bases lying between them. CDR3 coding DNA: TGTGCCAGCAGCCGGGCGGGGGGCGACGGCTATGGCTACACCTTC. Translation: CASSRAGGDGYGYTF.

The chain uses TRBV7-8 and TRBJ2-7, with D perhaps TRBD2 (6 bases). V shed 0 bases and J shed 9 bases, with 27 bases lying between them. Per germline, CDR1 SGHVS and CDR2 FQNEAQ. The CDR3 extends over 18 amino acids. For the CDR3, the DNA is TGTGCCAGCAGCTTAGCGTCAGCTTCGGGAGCTTGGGTCCACGGGCAGTACTTC. It specifies CASSLASASGAWVHGQYF.

This sequence joins TRBV27 and TRBJ2-7; no firm D call. The CDR3 has 13 amino acids. Germline V gene sequence: CDR1 MNHEY, CDR2 SMNVEV (reference sequence). V was shortened by 5 bases and J by 4 bases, with 12 bases between the two germline ends. CDR3 DNA sequence: TGTGCCAGCAGTCACGGTGAGAGGTACGAGCAGTACTTC. Residues: CASSHGERYEQYF.

The chain links TRBV28 to TRBJ2-7, with a weak D call TRBD1 (5 bases). The V end was cut by 1 base, the J end by 6 bases, with 16 bases between. The CDR3 covers 15 residues. CDR1 is MDHEN, CDR2 SYDVKM, per germline. CDR3: CASSLLTRVESEQYF. Written as DNA, the CDR3 is TGTGCCAGCAGTTTATTGACCAGGGTAGAATCCGAGCAGTACTTC. Supplemented by reference TRBV28 and TRBJ2-7, the full variable domain reads DVKVTQSSRYLVKRTGEKVFLECVQDMDHENMFWYRQDPGLGLRLIYFSYDVKMKEKGDIPEGYSVSREKKERFSLILESASTNQTSMYLCASSLLTRVESEQYFGPGTRLTVT.

The chain has TRBV6-5 and TRBJ1-2; D unclear. This CDR3 has 14 amino acids. The V end lost 6 bases, the J end lost 6 bases, and 17 bases lay between the germline ends. Germline CDR1 reads MNHEY; CDR2 reads SVGAGI. The CDR3 sequence is CASSRGDKGNGYTF. The CDR3 bases are TGTGCCAGCAGCCGTGGTGACAAAGGAAATGGCTACACCTTC.

The rearrangement links TRBV4-1 to TRBJ2-1, with TRBD2 matching over 12 bases. The V segment lost 2 bases and the J segment 9 bases; nucleotides outside the gene matches: 8. Germline-derived CDR1 and CDR2 are MGHRA and YSYEKL. This CDR3 region has 16 residues. This CDR3 reads CASSQSSPTSGGEQFF. The CDR3 DNA reads TGCGCCAGCAGCCAAAGCTCGCCGACTAGCGGGGGTGAGCAGTTCTTC.

The chain employs TRBV6-5 and TRBJ1-1, with D perhaps TRBD1 (6 bases). This CDR3 has 15 amino acids. Per the germline V gene, CDR1 is MNHEY and CDR2 is SVGAGI. The V gene lost 7 bases and the J gene lost 4 bases, with 19 bases spanning the gap. The CDR3 here is CASTQMSRGGTEAFF. For the CDR3, the DNA is TGTGCCAGCACCCAAATGAGTAGAGGGGGCACTGAAGCTTTCTTT.

The V call is TRBV29-1, the J call TRBJ2-5, with no clear D. Trimming cost V 8 bases and J 4 bases, with 14 bases left between them. The germline CDR1 and CDR2 sequences are SQVTM and ANQGSEA. The CDR3 extends over 12 amino acids. CDR3 sequence reads: CSNTHRGETQYF. In DNA, the CDR3 is TGCAGCAATACCCACCGCGGAGAGACCCAGTACTTC.

The chain recombines TRBV29-1 with TRBJ2-7, with D uncertain. The V and J ends lost 4 bases and 3 bases respectively, with 7 bases between them. This CDR3 contains 11 residues. In germline, CDR1 is SQVTM, CDR2 ANQGSEA. In DNA form, the CDR3 reads TGCAGCGTTGGAGACGTCTACGAGCAGTACTTC. Translation gives CSVGDVYEQYF.

Details on this clone: Germline and junction disagree at one end, which may indicate a read error. This CDR3 reads CASSLVAPYEQYF. For the CDR3, the DNA is TGTGCCAGCAGTTTAGTGGCACCCTACGAGCAGTACTTC. This chain uses TRBV7-2 with TRBJ2-7; D uncertain. Per the germline V gene, CDR1 is SGHTA and CDR2 is FQGNSA. This CDR3 comprises 13 residues.

The chain links TRBV6-5 to TRBJ1-1; D might be TRBD1 (6 bases). Germline loops: CDR1 MNHEY, CDR2 SVGAGI. CDR3 length: 14 residues. Trimming removed 7 bases at V and 2 bases at J, with 14 bases between. The CDR3 nucleotides read TGTGCCAGCAAGAAGTGGACAGCCAACACTGAAGCTTTCTTT. Amino acids: CASKKWTANTEAFF.

The V call is TRBV18, the J call TRBJ1-1, with D unclear. Trimming pared 4 bases from V and 3 bases from J, leaving 15 bases between. This CDR3 has 15 amino acids. Germline V gives CDR1 KGHSH, CDR2 LQKENI. The CDR3 protein is CASSRGLGQYTEAFF. The CDR3 DNA reads TGTGCCAGCTCACGAGGTTTGGGTCAGTACACTGAAGCTTTCTTT.

This sequence joins TRBV28 and TRBJ1-1, with TRBD1 matching over 8 bases. This CDR3 contains 13 residues. Germline trimming cut 6 bases from V and 11 bases from J; bases unmatched to any gene: 11. The germline CDR1 and CDR2 sequences are MDHEN and SYDVKM. The CDR3 DNA is TGTGCCAGCAGGTTGCCACAGACAGGGGTGGCTTTCTTT. It codes for CASRLPQTGVAFF.

CDR3 loop: CATSSHRVGTDTQYF. The DNA for the CDR3 is TGTGCCACCAGCAGCCACAGGGTTGGCACAGATACGCAGTATTTT. The J gene is TRBJ2-3, the V gene TRBV15; weak D call: TRBD1 (6 bases). The CDR3 loop spans 15 amino acids. V was trimmed by 3 bases and J by 1 base, leaving 11 bases between them. Germline lookup yields CDR1 LNHNV and CDR2 YYDKDF (reference sequence).

The gene calls are TRBV28 and TRBJ2-1; the match to TRBD2 covers 10 bases. CDR1 is MDHEN and CDR2 is SYDVKM in the germline V gene. The CDR3 runs to 15 residues. V lost 6 bases, J lost 4 bases, and 6 bases stayed unmatched. This chain's CDR3 is CASSLTSGIYNEQFF. CDR3 bases: TGTGCCAGCAGCCTTACTAGCGGGATATACAATGAGCAGTTCTTC.

The chain couples TRBV29-1 to TRBJ2-7; perhaps TRBD2 as D (6 bases). CDR3 size: 13 residues. The germline V gene has CDR1 SQVTM and CDR2 ANQGSEA. Trimming took 7 bases from V and 2 from J, leaving 15 bases between them. The CDR3 sequence: CSAVVTRTYEQYF. The CDR3 region has the DNA TGCAGCGCTGTGGTGACTAGGACCTACGAGCAGTACTTC.

The CDR3 region has the DNA TGTGCCAGCAGCTTAGGGCCGACAGGGATCACTGAAGCTTTCTTT. As protein: CASSLGPTGITEAFF. The J gene is TRBJ1-1, the V gene TRBV7-6, with 7 bases that match TRBD1. The trim removed 1 base at V and 4 bases at J, leaving 6 bases unmatched. Germline-derived CDR1 and CDR2 are SGHVS and FNYEAQ. This CDR3 is 15 amino acids long.

The rearrangement links TRBV30 to TRBJ2-7, with D perhaps TRBD1 (5 bases). Looked up from germline, CDR1 is GTSNPN and CDR2 is SVGIG (reference sequence). The CDR3 sequence is 11 residues long. Trimming removed 7 bases at V and 4 bases at J, with 11 bases between. The CDR3, as DNA: TGTGCCTCGAAGGGGATTTACGAGCAGTACTTC. It is translated as CASKGIYEQYF.

The J gene is TRBJ2-1, the V gene TRBV29-1, with a weak D call TRBD1 (5 bases). Germline CDR1 is SQVTM and CDR2 is ANQGSEA. The V end was cut by 5 bases, the J end by 0 bases, with 8 bases between. CDR3 length equals 13 residues. In DNA, the CDR3 is TGCAGCGTTATACAGGTCTCCTACAATGAGCAGTTCTTC. This encodes CSVIQVSYNEQFF.

The chain joins TRBV6-5 to TRBJ2-7; 8 bases match TRBD1. J was trimmed by 1 base and V by 2 bases; bases with no gene match: 4. CDR3 size: 15 residues. Germline V gene sequence: CDR1 MNHEY, CDR2 SVGAGI. The chain's CDR3 is CASSYTWTGSYEQYF. The CDR3 nucleotides are TGTGCCAGCAGTTACACGTGGACAGGGTCCTACGAGCAGTACTTC.

The chain joins TRBV7-2 to TRBJ2-5, with D perhaps matching TRBD2 (6 bases). The V and J ends lost 2 bases and 4 bases respectively, with 14 bases between them. The CDR3 consists of 15 residues. Looked up from germline, CDR1 is SGHTA and CDR2 is FQGNSA. The CDR3 DNA sequence: TGTGCCAGCAGCTTAATGGTGGGAGGTATAGAGACCCAGTACTTC. This encodes CASSLMVGGIETQYF.

The V call is TRBV27, the J call TRBJ2-7, with 9 bases identical to TRBD2. The CDR3 covers 14 residues. Trimming took 5 bases from V and 4 from J; bases not matched to a gene: 6. CDR1 is MNHEY, CDR2 SMNVEV, per germline (reference sequence). CDR3 sequence reads: CASSPGTSRYEQYF. The DNA of the CDR3 is TGTGCCAGCAGTCCCGGGACTAGCAGATACGAGCAGTACTTC.

CDR3 sequence (DNA): TGTGCCAGCAGTTTATATGGACAGGGGCTATTTGGCTACACCTTC. Residues: CASSLYGQGLFGYTF. This rearrangement joins TRBV28 to TRBJ1-2; 9 bases align to TRBD1. Trimming cost V 1 base and J 7 bases; bases outside gene matches: 7. The germline V gene has CDR1 MDHEN and CDR2 SYDVKM. The CDR3 consists of 15 residues.

The chain uses TRBV6-5 and TRBJ1-6, with D perhaps matching TRBD1 (6 bases). Germline V gene data show CDR1 as MNHEY and CDR2 as SVGAGI. The CDR3 has 12 amino acids. V lost 7 bases and J 6 bases, leaving 7 bases between the germline ends. The CDR3 protein is CASKDSNSPLHF. CDR3 nucleotide sequence: TGTGCCAGCAAGGACAGTAATTCACCCCTCCACTTT.

The chain has TRBV6-5 and TRBJ1-5; TRBD1 matches 7 bases. The CDR3 length is 15 residues. From germline, CDR1 is MNHEY and CDR2 SVGAGI. V lost 6 bases to trimming and J lost 2 bases; unmatched junction nucleotides: 7. The CDR3 spells CASSYNRGRNQPQHF. For the CDR3, the DNA is TGTGCCAGCAGCTACAACAGGGGACGCAATCAGCCCCAGCATTTT.

J is TRBJ2-7 and V is TRBV27; TRBD2 agrees at 16 bases. The CDR3 sequence is 16 residues long. V lost 5 bases and J lost 7; bases outside the gene matches: 8. Germline CDR1 and CDR2: MNHEY and SMNVEV (reference sequence). The DNA of the CDR3 is TGTGCCAGCAGTGGGGGACTAGCGGGAGGGCCGGATGAGCAGTACTTC. Its translation: CASSGGLAGGPDEQYF.